The rows below give T cell receptor beta chains drawn from one sample of a study of T-cell reconstitution after alpha-beta-depleted transplantation in children. TCRdb re-analysed the PCR reads in MiXCR, keeping a single row per CDR3 protein. Found here are hundreds of thousands of distinct CDR3 sequences, 23% of them singletons; the top ten hold roughly 14%. This specimen was PBMCs, mostly from graft donor cells, taken 360 days after TCRalphabeta/CD19-depleted stem cell transplant. These receptors all stem from a boy in the first two years of life who had a stem cell transplant for acute myeloid leukemia, so the T cells may come from the graft donor. CDR3s include the opening cysteine and the closing phenylalanine or tryptophan. The D gene is left open where the match is weak. Part of the rows lack a size; the others show once, few, many or a class for expanded clones.

CDR3nt | CDR3aa | abundance | d_gene | j_gene | v_gene
TGCAGTGTTACGACAGGGGAAGAGACCCAGTACTTC | CSVTTGEETQYF | few | TRBD1 | TRBJ2-5 | TRBV20-1
TGTGCCAGCAGCCTAATCGGGACTAGCGGGTACAATGAGCAGTTCTTC | CASSLIGTSGYNEQFF | - | TRBD2 | TRBJ2-1 | TRBV7-9
TGTGCCAGCAGAGGCCCAGGGCGATCACCCCTCCACTTT | CASRGPGRSPLHF | - | - | TRBJ1-6 | TRBV6-6
TGTGCCAGCAGCTTGCAGACAGGGGGAAATCAGCCCCAGCATTTT | CASSLQTGGNQPQHF | many | TRBD1 | TRBJ1-5 | TRBV5-5
TGCAGTGCTAGAGTAACAGGTCGCGACACTGAAGCTTTCTTT | CSARVTGRDTEAFF | many | - | TRBJ1-1 | TRBV20-1
TGTGCCAGCAGCTCCTCCGAGACGTCTGTAGCGGTCACAGATACGCAGTATTTT | CASSSSETSVAVTDTQYF | - | - | TRBJ2-3 | TRBV11-2
TGTGCCAGCTCTTTAGGTCCTGTCGGCACGAAAAACTATGGCTACACCTTC | CASSLGPVGTKNYGYTF | - | - | TRBJ1-2 | TRBV7-2
TGTGCCAGCAGCCGCCGCAGGGGGTACTCCTACGAGCAGTACTTC | CASSRRRGYSYEQYF | - | TRBD1 | TRBJ2-7 | TRBV7-9
TGTGCCACCAGCAGGAGTGGACGTTACAATGAGCAGTTCTTC | CATSRSGRYNEQFF | many | - | TRBJ2-1 | TRBV15
TGTGCCAGCACCCTCGGGCGGCCGAATTCACCCCTCCACTTT | CASTLGRPNSPLHF | - | - | TRBJ1-6 | TRBV28
TGTGCCAGCAGTTTAACGACAACAGCGAATCAGCCCCAGCATTTT | CASSLTTTANQPQHF | few | - | TRBJ1-5 | TRBV12-3/TRBV12-4
TGCAGTGCTAGAGATGGGGACAGGGAGTATGTTGAAGCTTTCTTT | CSARDGDREYVEAFF | few | TRBD1 | TRBJ1-1 | TRBV20-1
TGTGCCAGCAGTTGGGGCCGACAGGGCGGCGATACGCAGTATTTT | CASSWGRQGGDTQYF | many | TRBD1 | TRBJ2-3 | TRBV27
TGCGCCAGCAGCCCCGGGCAGGCACGGGGGTTAGCCAAAAACATTCAGTACTTC | CASSPGQARGLAKNIQYF | few | - | TRBJ2-4 | TRBV4-1
TGTGCCAGCAGTTACTCGGTGGTTAGCGGGTCTTACACCGGGGAGCTGTTTTTT | CASSYSVVSGSYTGELFF | few | TRBD2 | TRBJ2-2 | TRBV6-5
TGTGCCAGCAGCGTAGGGAACAATCAGCCCCAGCATTTT | CASSVGNNQPQHF | few | - | TRBJ1-5 | TRBV9
TGCGCCAGCAGCCAAACTTGGGGCGCCACAGGGGGAGAGACCCAGTACTTC | CASSQTWGATGGETQYF | many | TRBD1 | TRBJ2-5 | TRBV4-1
TGTGCCAGTAGTATCATCGGGGGAGACAATGAGCAGTTCTTC | CASSIIGGDNEQFF | - | - | TRBJ2-1 | TRBV19
TGCAGTGCCGACTTGAGGGGGGGTTGGGATGAGCAGTTCTTC | CSADLRGGWDEQFF | few | - | TRBJ2-1 | TRBV20-1
TGCAGCGTTGAAAAGGGCTACAATGAGCAGTTCTTC | CSVEKGYNEQFF | many | - | TRBJ2-1 | TRBV29-1
TGCAGTGCTAGAGGGGGAGGCCGGAACTCTGGAAACACCATATATTTT | CSARGGGRNSGNTIYF | few | - | TRBJ1-3 | TRBV20-1
TGTGCCAGCAGTGGTTCCTTCGGTAACTATGGCTACACCTTC | CASSGSFGNYGYTF | - | - | TRBJ1-2 | TRBV12-3/TRBV12-4
TGTGCCAGCAGCTCAAGGTCTACAGGGAGCGGTGGGGCCAACGTCCTGACTTTC | CASSSRSTGSGGANVLTF | once | - | TRBJ2-6 | TRBV11-1
TGTGCCAGCACCTCACGAGACAGGGGGATAGGCTACACCTTC | CASTSRDRGIGYTF | many | TRBD1 | TRBJ1-2 | TRBV6-5
TGTGCCAGCAGCTCTCTAGTCCCTCGCACAGAGTACTTC | CASSSLVPRTEYF | many | - | TRBJ2-7 | TRBV5-6
TGTGCCAGCAGACTCGTAGTCCAAGAGACCCAGTACTTC | CASRLVVQETQYF | many | - | TRBJ2-5 | TRBV12-3/TRBV12-4
TGTGCCAGCAGCCGACAGTACACCGGGGAGCTGTTTTTT | CASSRQYTGELFF | many | - | TRBJ2-2 | TRBV12-3/TRBV12-4
TGTGCCAGCAGCGGACTAGCGGGGGGTCTAGTCACCGGGGAGCTGTTTTTT | CASSGLAGGLVTGELFF | many | TRBD2 | TRBJ2-2 | TRBV12-3/TRBV12-4
TGTGCCAGCAGTTTATCGCCAGGCCTAAGCACAGATACGCAGTATTTT | CASSLSPGLSTDTQYF | few | - | TRBJ2-3 | TRBV27
TGTGCCAGCAGTAACAGGGGAATCCAAGAGACCCAGTACTTC | CASSNRGIQETQYF | many | TRBD1 | TRBJ2-5 | TRBV28
TGTGCCAGCAGCTTAGGGGCTAGTTACTTAACAGATACGCAGTATTTT | CASSLGASYLTDTQYF | - | - | TRBJ2-3 | TRBV11-2
TGTGCCAGCTCACCGCAAGAGGGATGGGAGCAGTTCTTC | CASSPQEGWEQFF | many | - | TRBJ2-1 | TRBV18